The 27 T cell receptor beta chains presented below share a single source sample, sequenced in a study of T-cell memory formation after mild COVID-19. Via MiXCR, TCRdb re-called the 5' RACE reads, giving one row per CDR3 protein. In the table there are roughly 350,000 distinct CDR3 sequences, about 21% of which are singletons. The specimen sequenced was PBMCs or a T cell subset sorted from them (not recorded which). These receptors all come from an adult woman who had mild COVID-19 (a few samples of this study predate the infection). Cell type and time point are not known.

This clonotype was detected a few times. V gene TRBV2 combines with J gene TRBJ2-7; D is uncertain. The CDR3 is 11 amino acids. CDR1 and CDR2 from the germline V gene are SNHLY and FYNNEI. Between the trimmed V and J ends, which lost 5 bases and 5 bases, there was a span of 7 bases. CDR3 coding DNA: TGTGCCAGCAGTAAGAGTCACGAGCAGTACTTC. This sequence encodes CASSKSHEQYF.

In this sample, this clonotype turned up a few times. This chain links TRBV6-5 with TRBJ2-2; TRBD2 matches at 8 bases. The CDR3 contains 16 residues. The V gene's germline CDR1 is MNHEY and CDR2 SVGAGI. J was trimmed by 6 bases and V by 6 bases; bases with no gene match: 12. The CDR3 reads CASRPSGAGASGELFF. The CDR3 DNA sequence: TGTGCCAGCAGGCCGTCGGGAGCGGGAGCTTCCGGGGAGCTGTTTTTT.

This chain joins TRBV4-3 and TRBJ2-2, with D uncertain. Germline-derived CDR1 and CDR2 are LGHNA and YSLEER. V lost 1 base and J 6 bases, leaving 12 bases between the germline ends. CDR3 size: 15 residues. CDR3 nucleotide sequence: TGCGCCAGCAGCCAAGGGCCCGGCGCGGCCGGGGAGCTGTTTTTT. Residues: CASSQGPGAAGELFF.

This clonotype was counted a few times. The chain is built from TRBV4-1 and TRBJ2-2; D is perhaps TRBD1 or TRBD2 (5 bases each). Trimming cost V 0 bases and J 7 bases, with 12 bases left between them. The CDR3 runs 15 residues. Looked up from germline, CDR1 is MGHRA and CDR2 is YSYEKL. The CDR3 loop is CASSQDKRGFGELFF. The CDR3 coding sequence is TGCGCCAGCAGCCAAGATAAGAGGGGCTTCGGGGAGCTGTTTTTT.

The chain joins TRBV7-2 to TRBJ2-1, with 8 bases lining up with TRBD2. V lost 9 bases, J lost 6 bases, and 7 bases stayed unmatched. This CDR3 contains 13 residues. In germline, CDR1 is SGHTA, CDR2 FQGNSA. CDR3 residues: CARGSGLGNEQFF. CDR3 nucleotides: TGTGCCAGAGGATCGGGACTAGGCAATGAGCAGTTCTTC.

This chain joins TRBV10-3 and TRBJ2-1; 9 bases line up with TRBD1. The CDR3 runs to 14 residues. Per the germline V gene, CDR1 is ENHRY and CDR2 is SYGVKD. V lost 6 bases, J lost 8 bases, and 8 bases stayed unmatched. The CDR3 sequence: CAISSGTGLDEQFF. The CDR3 nucleotides are TGTGCCATCAGCTCCGGGACAGGGTTGGATGAGCAGTTCTTC.

This clonotype was seen more than once but under ten times. The rearrangement joins TRBV20-1 to TRBJ1-1, with a possible D match to TRBD1 (5 bases). The germline V and J ends were trimmed by 6 bases and 4 bases, with 9 bases remaining between them. The CDR3 runs 11 residues. CDR1 DFQATT and CDR2 SNEGSKA come from the germline V gene (reference sequence). CDR3 bases: TGCAGTGCAAGGGACTTCACTGAAGCTTTCTTT. It encodes CSARDFTEAFF.

The chain is built from TRBV4-2 and TRBJ2-2; perhaps TRBD2 as D (6 bases). The CDR3 consists of 16 residues. Trimming cost V 1 base and J 4 bases, with 13 bases left between them. Per germline, CDR1 LGHNA and CDR2 YNFKEQ. CDR3 nucleotide sequence: TGTGCCAGCAGCCAAGTCGGCGGAGGGGTCACCGGGGAGCTGTTTTTT. It yields the protein CASSQVGGGVTGELFF.

The chain couples TRBV6-1 to TRBJ1-5; the D gene is possibly TRBD1 (5 bases). Germline V lookup: CDR1 MNHNS, CDR2 SASEGT. V gave up 6 bases and J gave up 6 bases, with 18 bases separating them. CDR3 size: 15 residues. The CDR3 region has the DNA TGTGCCAGCAGAGGGGCTACGACTGTAGTTCAGCCCCAGCATTTT. Translation: CASRGATTVVQPQHF.

J is TRBJ2-2 and V is TRBV11-3; possibly TRBD1 for D (5 bases). Trimming cost V 3 bases and J 0 bases, with 5 bases left between them. The CDR3 is 14 amino acids. Germline assignment: CDR1 SGHNT and CDR2 YENEEA. CDR3 loop: CASSFRANTGELFF. For the CDR3, the DNA is TGTGCCAGCAGCTTCAGGGCGAACACCGGGGAGCTGTTTTTT.

The CDR3 DNA follows: TGCGCCAGCAGCCAACAAAGCATAAAAGATACGCAGTATTTT. It encodes CASSQQSIKDTQYF. The V gene is TRBV4-1, the J gene TRBJ2-3; D gene uncertain. There are 14 residues in the CDR3. V gave up 2 bases and J gave up 5 bases, with 11 bases separating them. Germline V lookup: CDR1 MGHRA, CDR2 YSYEKL.

This clonotype was detected a few times. This rearrangement joins TRBV12-3 or TRBV12-4 to TRBJ2-1; D is uncertain. V lost 1 base and J 9 bases, leaving 7 bases between the germline ends. The CDR3 runs 12 residues. The CDR3 DNA reads as TGTGCCAGCAGTTTAGGGCGCACTGAGCAGTTCTTC. Translated, it gives CASSLGRTEQFF.

The V gene is TRBV4-1, the J gene TRBJ2-2; 11 bases match TRBD2. The germline gives CDR1 MGHRA, CDR2 YSYEKL. The V gene end was trimmed by 2 bases and the J gene end by 5 bases; junction bases not matched to a gene: 10. The CDR3 totals 18 residues. The CDR3 DNA sequence: TGCGCCAGCAGCCAACCCCCGGGACTAGCGGATGCTACCGGGGAGCTGTTTTTT. It specifies CASSQPPGLADATGELFF.

This rearrangement joins TRBV9 to TRBJ1-2; the D is unclear. The V end lost 4 bases, the J end lost 8 bases, and 15 bases lay between the germline ends. CDR1 and CDR2 (germline): SGDLS, YYNGEE. The CDR3 is 13 amino acids. CDR3 residues: CASSLRWEGGYTF. CDR3 sequence (DNA): TGTGCCAGCAGCCTTCGGTGGGAGGGAGGCTACACCTTC.

This sequence joins TRBV11-2 and TRBJ2-2, with D unclear. Trimming removed 3 bases from V and 2 bases from J, with 7 bases in between. Per the germline V gene, CDR1 is SGHAT and CDR2 is FQNNGV. The CDR3 loop spans 14 amino acids. CDR3 protein: CASSFWGNTGELFF. CDR3 coding DNA: TGTGCCAGCAGCTTTTGGGGAAACACCGGGGAGCTGTTTTTT.

This clonotype was observed a handful of times. The chain joins TRBV5-1 to TRBJ2-3; tentatively, D is TRBD2 (6 bases). CDR3 length equals 15 residues. V was clipped by 4 bases and J by 2 bases, with 14 bases between them. Germline CDR1 and CDR2: SGHRS and YFSETQ. The CDR3 reads CASSNDGGNTDTQYF. The DNA for the CDR3 is TGCGCCAGCAGCAACGACGGGGGTAACACAGATACGCAGTATTTT.

This sequence joins TRBV7-3 and TRBJ2-6; 9 bases align to TRBD1. From germline, CDR1 is SGHTA and CDR2 FQGTGA. This CDR3 has 17 residues. Trimming removed 4 bases from V and 0 bases from J; junction bases left unmatched: 4. The CDR3 bases are TGTGCCAGCAGCTCCGGGACAGGGACCTCTGGGGCCAACGTCCTGACTTTC. Amino acids: CASSSGTGTSGANVLTF.

In its sample, this clonotype was seen a few times. This chain links TRBV5-1 with TRBJ2-7, with a tentative D call TRBD2 (5 bases). This CDR3 region has 14 residues. V shed 0 bases and J shed 6 bases, with 13 bases lying between them. Looked up from germline, CDR1 is SGHRS and CDR2 is YFSETQ. This chain's CDR3 is CASSLDLGGREQYF. The CDR3 region has the DNA TGCGCCAGCAGCTTGGATTTAGGAGGCCGCGAGCAGTACTTC.

The sample holds many counts of this clonotype. The CDR3 region has the DNA TGTGCCAGCAGCTTAGGCTACAGGGGTGGCTACACCTTC. Translating it yields CASSLGYRGGYTF. The chain is built from TRBV11-2 and TRBJ1-2; 7 positions match TRBD1. Germline V gene lookup returns CDR1 SGHAT and CDR2 FQNNGV. The CDR3 extends over 13 amino acids. The V and J ends lost 1 base and 7 bases, in that order; junction bases with no gene match: 3. Complete variable domain (other parts from reference TRBV11-2 and TRBJ1-2): EAGVAQSPRYKIIEKRQSVAFWCNPISGHATLYWYQQILGQGPKLLIQFQNNGVVDDSQLPKDRFSAERLKGVDSTLKIQPAKLEDSAVYLCASSLGYRGGYTFGSGTRLTVV.

This clonotype was recorded a few times. The DNA for the CDR3 is TGTGCCAGCAGCCGTACCACATTTGCCACAGATACGCAGTATTTT. This gives the protein CASSRTTFATDTQYF. The chain recombines TRBV7-9 with TRBJ2-3; D remains unclear. Trimming removed 5 bases at V and 2 bases at J, with 14 bases between. Germline V gene sequence: CDR1 SEHNR, CDR2 FQNEAQ (reference sequence). This CDR3 is 15 amino acids long.

There are a few counts of this clonotype. V and J are TRBV27 and TRBJ1-5; D gene uncertain. The V end lost 6 bases, the J end lost 9 bases, and 15 bases lay between the germline ends. The germline CDR1 and CDR2 sequences are MNHEY and SMNVEV (reference sequence). This CDR3 region has 13 residues. The CDR3 bases are TGTGCCAGCAGCCCGCAAGAACAACGGCCCCAGCATTTT. It encodes CASSPQEQRPQHF.

This clonotype was detected a few times. This chain links TRBV11-2 with TRBJ2-1, with D hard to call. CDR3 length: 12 residues. The germline CDR1 and CDR2 sequences are SGHAT and FQNNGV. Trimming left V 1 base short and J 11 bases short, with 9 bases between. CDR3 nucleotide sequence: TGTGCCAGCAGCTTAGGAGTAGAGAAGCAGTTCTTC. It is translated as CASSLGVEKQFF.

The genes are TRBV7-2 and TRBJ1-5; D gene ambiguous. Germline V gene data show CDR1 as SGHTA and CDR2 as FQGNSA. The CDR3 loop spans 12 amino acids. V lost 4 bases and J 6 bases, leaving 7 bases between the germline ends. Here the CDR3 reads CASSSLLQPQHF. The CDR3 coding sequence is TGTGCCAGCAGCTCATTACTTCAGCCCCAGCATTTT.

This clonotype was counted only a few times. The CDR3 is CSASLAKDTQYF. The CDR3, as DNA: TGCAGTGCATCTCTAGCGAAAGATACGCAGTATTTT. The V and J genes are TRBV20-1 and TRBJ2-3, with D possibly TRBD2 on 6 matching bases. Trimming stripped 6 bases from V and 5 bases from J, with 12 bases between. The CDR3 contains 12 residues. The germline V gene encodes CDR1 DFQATT and CDR2 SNEGSKA (reference sequence).

This clonotype was seen more than once but under ten times. The chain is built from TRBV20-1 and TRBJ2-3; D is unresolved. V was cut by 5 bases and J by 1 base, with 13 bases left in between. The CDR3 covers 14 residues. The germline V gene has CDR1 DFQATT and CDR2 SNEGSKA (reference sequence). The CDR3, as DNA: TGCAGTGCTTATCGGCCGGACGGCACAGATACGCAGTATTTT. It encodes CSAYRPDGTDTQYF.

The chain links TRBV6-1 to TRBJ2-7; D is uncertain. CDR1 and CDR2 (germline): MNHNS, SASEGT. Between the trimmed V and J ends, which lost 4 bases and 0 bases, there was a span of 7 bases. The CDR3 extends over 13 amino acids. This CDR3 reads CASSASPSYEQYF. The CDR3 coding sequence is TGTGCCAGCAGTGCGTCACCCTCCTACGAGCAGTACTTC.

This clonotype was seen repeatedly, ten times or more. The V and J genes are TRBV5-1 and TRBJ2-1; 11 bases agree with TRBD1. CDR3 length: 15 residues. V was pared by 5 bases and J by 3 bases, with 4 bases of the junction left unmatched. Germline CDR1 SGHRS, CDR2 YFSETQ. CDR3 DNA sequence: TGCGCCAGCAGACCCGGGACAGGGGGCTACAATGAGCAGTTCTTC. This translates into CASRPGTGGYNEQFF.